The source of this T cell receptor beta chain is a study of T and B cells in COVID-19 patients. Study overall: Median age was about 30 years in the recovered cohort and 67 years in the active-infection cohort. Critical illness requiring mechanical ventilation or extracorporeal membrane oxygenation affected about 65% of the 20 active-infection patients.

BIOMED2 TRB-A/B primer pools were used in multiplex TRB PCR. MiXCR was run by TCRdb on the multiplex PCR reads, yielding one entry per CDR3 protein. This table holds about 14,000 distinct CDR3 sequences, around 26% found once. This clonotype showed up just once. The antigen is unknown. Study-wide points: Exclusive to the recovered cohort were 2,331 TCR clusters, about 33 of them with low generation probability. No sequencing was yet done of CD4+, regulatory or CD8+ subsets, or of SARS-CoV-2-responsive or tetramer+ sorted cells.

Each TRB amplification used roughly 250-550 ng of genomic DNA from blood. What was sequenced was blood. The clonotype comes from a human donor who had recovered from COVID-19.

CDR3 nucleotides: TGTGCCAGCAGCCCGGGCAGTGAAGCTTTCTTT. Translating it yields CASSPGSEAFF. The chain combines TRBV13 with TRBJ1-1; D unresolved. V lost 5 bases, J lost 7 bases, and 8 bases lay in between. The CDR3 extends over 11 amino acids. Germline assignment: CDR1 PRHDT and CDR2 FYEKMQ (reference sequence).